The 20 T cell receptor beta chains listed next were all sequenced from one sample in a study of OX40 agonist ivuxolimab in advanced cancers. TCRdb's table, derived via immunoSEQ multiplex PCR, lists solely in-frame clones and lacks some. The sample lists 65,000 to 90,000 clones, about 93% occurring once. The sequencing used CD4+ or CD8+ T cells sorted from blood, collected in a trial of the OX40 agonist ivuxolimab. The receptor set was obtained from an adult with an advanced solid tumor such as melanoma, head and neck, liver or kidney cancer.

CDR3 sequence (DNA): TGTGCCAGCAGCTTGGGGGCTAGCGGGAGTCGTGAGCAGTTCTTC. It translates to CASSLGASGSREQFF. The chain joins TRBV5-4 to TRBJ2-1; 10 positions match TRBD2. This CDR3 contains 15 residues. Germline V gene data show CDR1 as SGHNT and CDR2 as YYREEE (reference sequence). V gave up 0 bases and J gave up 9 bases; unmatched junction bases: 6. The full variable domain, completed using reference TRBV5-4 and TRBJ2-1, is ETGVTQSPTHLIKTRGQQVTLRCSSQSGHNTVSWYQQALGQGPQFIFQYYREEENGRGNFPPRFSGLQFPNYSSELNVNALELDDSALYLCASSLGASGSREQFFGPGTRLTVL.

The V call is TRBV27, the J call TRBJ1-2, with D maybe TRBD1 (5 bases). V was cut by 0 bases and J by 7 bases, with 15 bases left in between. The CDR3 contains 15 residues. The germline V gene encodes CDR1 MNHEY and CDR2 SMNVEV (reference sequence). CDR3 sequence: CASSLSGGEGGGYTF. In nucleotides, the CDR3 is TGTGCCAGCAGTTTATCGGGAGGGGAGGGAGGTGGCTACACCTTC.

V is TRBV2 and J is TRBJ1-3, with a weak D call TRBD1 (6 bases). Germline V gene sequence: CDR1 SNHLY, CDR2 FYNNEI. The CDR3 has 14 residues. With 8 bases removed from V and 1 base from J, the gap between germline ends came to 12 bases. The chain's CDR3 is CASRTERSGNTIYF. CDR3 DNA: TGTGCCAGCCGGACAGAACGTTCTGGAAACACCATATATTTT.

The genes are TRBV19 and TRBJ2-1; 8 bases fit TRBD2. The CDR3 has 14 amino acids. The germline V gene has CDR1 LNHDA and CDR2 SQIVND (reference sequence). Losses at the gene ends were 3 bases for V and 10 bases for J; bases not matched to a gene: 8. This CDR3 reads CASSISLAGGEQFF. For the CDR3, the DNA is TGTGCCAGTAGTATTTCCCTAGCGGGTGGCGAGCAGTTCTTC.

The V call is TRBV6-6, the J call TRBJ2-7, with 7 bases aligning to TRBD2. Trimming cost V 0 bases and J 5 bases; bases outside gene matches: 7. CDR3 length equals 15 residues. CDR1 is MNHNY, CDR2 SVGAGI, per germline (reference sequence). As DNA, the CDR3 is TGTGCCAGCAGTTACTCGATGGGACGGGGGGACGAGCAGTACTTC. Residues: CASSYSMGRGDEQYF.

This chain uses TRBV28 with TRBJ2-1; D unclear. This CDR3 has 15 amino acids. Deletions cut 7 bases from V and 0 bases from J, with 13 bases between. CDR1 and CDR2 (germline): MDHEN, SYDVKM. The chain's CDR3 is CASTIRRSSYNEQFF. The CDR3 DNA reads as TGTGCCAGCACGATTCGGCGGAGCTCCTACAATGAGCAGTTCTTC.

The chain's CDR3 is CASSIVGQGVGNQPQHF. DNA of the CDR3: TGTGCCAGTAGTATCGTCGGGCAGGGGGTCGGCAATCAGCCCCAGCATTTT. This chain uses TRBV19 with TRBJ1-5, with 7 nucleotides matching TRBD1. The trim removed 3 bases at V and 2 bases at J, leaving 10 bases unmatched. CDR1 and CDR2 (germline): LNHDA, SQIVND (reference sequence). The CDR3 has 17 residues. The whole variable domain, filled in from reference TRBV19 and TRBJ1-5, reads DGGITQSPKYLFRKEGQNVTLSCEQNLNHDAMYWYRQDPGQGLRLIYYSQIVNDFQKGDIAEGYSVSREKKESFPLTVTSAQKNPTAFYLCASSIVGQGVGNQPQHFGDGTRLSIL.

This sequence joins TRBV27 and TRBJ2-7; TRBD1 might be the D (5 bases). The CDR3 covers 14 residues. V gave up 2 bases and J gave up 4 bases, with 12 bases separating them. Germline V gene data show CDR1 as MNHEY and CDR2 as SMNVEV (reference sequence). The CDR3 sequence is CASSLGRVGYEQYF. For the CDR3, the DNA is TGTGCCAGCAGTTTAGGCAGGGTGGGATACGAGCAGTACTTC.

The rearrangement uses TRBV5-1 and TRBJ2-5; TRBD1 matches 9 bases. V lost 4 bases, J lost 4 bases, and 5 bases stayed unmatched. This CDR3 is 14 amino acids long. Per germline, CDR1 SGHRS and CDR2 YFSETQ. The CDR3 reads CASSGTTGGETQYF. DNA for the CDR3: TGCGCCAGCAGCGGAACGACAGGGGGAGAGACCCAGTACTTC.

The chain is built from TRBV19 and TRBJ1-1, with a weak D call TRBD1 (6 bases). Trimming pared 3 bases from V and 1 base from J, leaving 9 bases between. This CDR3 has 14 amino acids. Looked up from germline, CDR1 is LNHDA and CDR2 is SQIVND (reference sequence). CDR3 loop: CASSMRGENTEAFF. DNA of the CDR3: TGTGCCAGTAGTATGAGGGGGGAGAACACTGAAGCTTTCTTT.

This chain joins TRBV6-6 and TRBJ2-7; D assignment may be TRBD1 or TRBD2 (5 bases each). There are 13 residues in the CDR3. Germline V gene sequence: CDR1 MNHNY, CDR2 SVGAGI (reference sequence). V was clipped by 7 bases and J by 0 bases, with 10 bases between them. The chain's CDR3 is CASTGALSYEQYF. For the CDR3, the DNA is TGTGCCAGCACCGGGGCTCTCTCCTACGAGCAGTACTTC.

The CDR3 DNA is TGTGCCATCAGTCCCGGGACTAGCGGTTCTTACGAGCAGTACTTC. Encoded protein: CAISPGTSGSYEQYF. V is TRBV10-3 and J is TRBJ2-7; 11 bases match TRBD2. The CDR3 is made up of 15 amino acids. The ends lost 5 bases at V and 4 bases at J; junction bases unmatched: 7. CDR1 and CDR2 (germline): ENHRY, SYGVKD.

This chain joins TRBV7-2 and TRBJ2-5; D possibly corresponds to TRBD2 (6 bases). V was shortened by 3 bases and J by 4 bases, with 9 bases between the two germline ends. Germline loops: CDR1 SGHTA, CDR2 FQGNSA. The CDR3 is 13 residues long. Here the CDR3 DNA reads TGTGCCAGCAGCTTTGCTAGCGCAGAGACCCAGTACTTC. Its translation is CASSFASAETQYF. Full variable domain (missing parts from reference TRBV7-2 and TRBJ2-5): GAGVSQSPSNKVTEKGKDVELRCDPISGHTALYWYRQSLGQGLEFLIYFQGNSAPDKSGLPSDRFSAERTGGSVSTLTIQRTQQEDSAVYLCASSFASAETQYFGPGTRLLVL.

This clone was counted a few times. This chain's CDR3 is CASIGSPYNEQFF. CDR3 in DNA: TGTGCCAGCATTGGCAGTCCCTACAATGAGCAGTTCTTC. The chain has TRBV28 and TRBJ2-1; no clear D. Germline loops: CDR1 MDHEN, CDR2 SYDVKM. This CDR3 has 13 amino acids. The V and J ends lost 7 bases and 2 bases respectively, with 9 bases between them.

The chain employs TRBV7-3 and TRBJ2-2; 7 nucleotides align to TRBD2. The CDR3 length is 15 residues. Germline V lookup: CDR1 SGHTA, CDR2 FQGTGA. The trim removed 2 bases at V and 4 bases at J, leaving 4 bases unmatched. Here the CDR3 reads CASSLVPGGTGELFF. The DNA for the CDR3 is TGTGCCAGCAGCTTAGTCCCGGGGGGCACCGGGGAGCTGTTTTTT.

The chain links TRBV5-5 to TRBJ2-3, with D possibly being TRBD2 (5 bases). The CDR3 extends over 14 amino acids. Looked up from germline, CDR1 is SGHKS and CDR2 is YYEKEE (reference sequence). Trimming took 2 bases from V and 0 from J, leaving 7 bases between them. The CDR3 sequence: CASSLGGSTDTQYF. In DNA, the CDR3 is TGTGCCAGCAGCTTAGGCGGGAGCACAGATACGCAGTATTTT.

Here the CDR3 DNA reads TGTGCCAGCAGCTTCACAGATACGCAGTATTTT. Its protein product is CASSFTDTQYF. The chain joins TRBV7-2 to TRBJ2-3; D gene ambiguous. Looked up from germline, CDR1 is SGHTA and CDR2 is FQGNSA. The V end was cut by 3 bases, the J end by 2 bases, with 0 bases between. The CDR3 is 11 residues long.

The rearrangement joins TRBV9 to TRBJ2-4, with TRBD2 matching 11 bases. The CDR3 has 21 amino acids. The V segment lost 4 bases and the J segment 9 bases; nucleotides outside the gene matches: 27. Looked up from germline, CDR1 is SGDLS and CDR2 is YYNGEE. The CDR3 DNA reads as TGTGCCAGCAGCCTGGGGGCAGGGAGTACCGGGACTAGCGGCCTGGAGGTCATTCAGTACTTC. Translation gives CASSLGAGSTGTSGLEVIQYF.

J is TRBJ2-1 and V is TRBV4-3; 9 positions agree with TRBD2. The CDR3 length is 17 residues. J was trimmed by 8 bases and V by 1 base; bases with no gene match: 12. CDR1 is LGHNA and CDR2 is YSLEER in the germline V gene. The CDR3 DNA sequence: TGCGCCAGCAGCCAAGCCCTAGCGGGACGCCCTGTCCATGAGCAGTTCTTC. This sequence encodes CASSQALAGRPVHEQFF.

The chain carries TRBV5-1 and TRBJ2-3; 10 nucleotides align to TRBD2. The V and J ends lost 1 base and 2 bases, in that order; junction bases with no gene match: 1. Germline CDR1 reads SGHRS; CDR2 reads YFSETQ. The CDR3 extends over 15 amino acids. The CDR3 nucleotides read TGCGCCAGCAGCTTGACTAGCGGGATCACAGATACGCAGTATTTT. Protein: CASSLTSGITDTQYF.